The 12 T cell receptor beta chains listed next were all sequenced from one sample in a study of blood T cell repertoires in COVID-19. Generated by immunoSEQ multiplex PCR, the TCRdb table keeps only in-frame clones and is missing some. Among about 240,000 clones, about 86% were seen once, and the ten largest hold over 3%. The sequenced sample consisted of peripheral blood. The source is a woman between 25 and 40 years old who had recovered from COVID-19.

J is TRBJ1-5 and V is TRBV19; possibly TRBD1 for D (5 bases). The CDR3 contains 14 residues. With 8 bases removed from V and 3 bases from J, the gap between germline ends came to 14 bases. The germline CDR1 and CDR2 sequences are LNHDA and SQIVND (reference sequence). The chain's CDR3 is CASQDSPSNQPQHF. As DNA, the CDR3 is TGTGCCAGTCAAGACAGTCCCTCCAATCAGCCCCAGCATTTT.

The genes are TRBV2 and TRBJ2-1; 13 bases align to TRBD2. The V and J ends lost 4 bases and 2 bases, in that order; junction bases with no gene match: 2. The CDR3 is 16 residues long. CDR1 and CDR2 (germline): SNHLY, FYNNEI. The CDR3: CASSGLAGGPYNEQFF. The CDR3 nucleotides are TGTGCCAGCAGTGGACTAGCGGGGGGTCCCTACAATGAGCAGTTCTTC.

V gene TRBV9 combines with J gene TRBJ1-6, with a weak D call TRBD1 (5 bases). Germline CDR1 is SGDLS and CDR2 is YYNGEE. The ends were cut back, 4 bases at V and 8 bases at J, with 16 bases in the middle. CDR3 length: 15 amino acids. The CDR3 spells CASSTRGGADSPLHF. CDR3 DNA: TGTGCCAGCAGCACCCGGGGAGGGGCCGATTCACCCCTCCACTTT.

The chain has TRBV4-1 and TRBJ2-3, with D unclear. This CDR3 has 13 residues. V dropped 4 bases and J dropped 7 bases, with 12 bases sitting between them. Germline V gives CDR1 MGHRA, CDR2 YSYEKL. The CDR3 nucleotides are TGCGCCAGCAGCCCCGCAGGCAGTTATACGCAGTATTTT. It codes for CASSPAGSYTQYF.

This clone was counted a few times. This rearrangement joins TRBV7-2 to TRBJ1-4, with D maybe TRBD1 (5 bases). Trimming removed 6 bases from V and 1 base from J, with 6 bases in between. CDR3 length equals 13 residues. Germline CDR1 and CDR2: SGHTA and FQGNSA. CDR3 protein: CASRGQTNEKLFF. The CDR3 region has the DNA TGTGCCAGCAGGGGGCAAACTAATGAAAAACTGTTTTTT.

The V gene is TRBV10-2, the J gene TRBJ2-1; TRBD1 might be the D (5 bases). CDR1 is WSHSY, CDR2 SAAADI, per germline. V gave up 3 bases and J gave up 9 bases, with 21 bases separating them. This CDR3 region has 16 residues. The CDR3 here is CASSDKVGAPWGEQFF. The CDR3 DNA reads as TGCGCCAGCAGTGATAAGGTTGGGGCCCCCTGGGGTGAGCAGTTCTTC.

V and J are TRBV9 and TRBJ1-5; no reliable D call. The CDR3 sequence is 15 residues long. The ends were cut back, 0 bases at V and 3 bases at J, with 10 bases in the middle. Germline CDR1 is SGDLS and CDR2 is YYNGEE. The DNA for the CDR3 is TGTGCCAGCAGCGTAGGAGCGGCTTTCAATCAGCCCCAGCATTTT. The encoded protein is CASSVGAAFNQPQHF.

The chain is built from TRBV6-5 and TRBJ1-3, with 7 bases aligning to TRBD1. With V trimmed by 3 bases and J by 3 bases, 8 bases remained unmatched. CDR1 is MNHEY and CDR2 is SVGAGI in the germline V gene. This CDR3 comprises 16 residues. The CDR3 DNA sequence: TGTGCCAGCAGTTATTCGACAGGGACCCTTGGAAACACCATATATTTT. Translation: CASSYSTGTLGNTIYF.

This chain links TRBV10-3 with TRBJ2-7; 11 nucleotides agree with TRBD2. The CDR3 is 16 residues long. V trimming: 3 bases; J trimming: 4 bases; junction bases outside the gene matches: 8. CDR1 and CDR2 from the germline V gene are ENHRY and SYGVKD. CDR3 nucleotide sequence: TGTGCCATCAGTGATATTGGGACTAGCGGCCTTTACGAGCAGTACTTC. Its protein product is CAISDIGTSGLYEQYF.

The gene calls are TRBV29-1 and TRBJ1-1, with D possibly matching TRBD1 (6 bases). This CDR3 is built from 13 residues. V lost 6 bases and J 1 base, leaving 12 bases between the germline ends. Germline V lookup: CDR1 SQVTM, CDR2 ANQGSEA. The CDR3 nucleotides read TGCAGCGTGGCCGGACAGAGGAACACTGAAGCTTTCTTT. Its translation: CSVAGQRNTEAFF.

This chain connects TRBV19 to TRBJ2-1; D is unresolved. CDR3 size: 11 residues. Trimming took 7 bases from V and 8 from J, leaving 9 bases between them. CDR1 is LNHDA and CDR2 is SQIVND in the germline V gene (reference sequence). In DNA form, the CDR3 reads TGTGCCAGTACCATTCAGGATGAGCAGTTCTTC. Translation: CASTIQDEQFF.

The chain uses TRBV30 and TRBJ1-5; D is unclear. This CDR3 is 14 amino acids long. Trimming took off 0 bases at V and 9 bases at J, with 15 bases between the two ends. CDR1 GTSNPN and CDR2 SVGIG come from the germline V gene (reference sequence). The CDR3 DNA follows: TGTGCCTGGAGTGTAGCTGGCGGTATGGGGCCCCAGCATTTT. Protein product: CAWSVAGGMGPQHF. The complete variable domain, with remaining parts taken from reference TRBV30 and TRBJ1-5, reads SQTIHQWPATLVQPVGSPLSLECTVEGTSNPNLYWYRQAAGRGLQLLFYSVGIGQISSEVPQNLSASRPQDRQFILSSKKLLLSDSGFYLCAWSVAGGMGPQHFGDGTRLSIL.